This T cell receptor beta chain was observed in a study of shared clonotypes between healthy human individuals. Findings and limits, study-wide: Tissues were not sampled, only blood, and their repertoires likely differ.

Authors' processing steps: Junction-only immunoSEQ data arrived without quality scores, meaning filtering differed. Profiling relied on immunoSEQ multiplex PCR, and the TCRdb table lists in-frame clones only, not all of them. D and trimming come from the DNA, and the V and J calls and clone size come from that table. This sample carries about 1 million clones, about 74% of them seen once, and the ten largest clones take roughly 1.5%. The CDR3 totals 13 residues. V gave up 7 bases and J gave up 3 bases; unmatched junction bases: 3. Per the germline V gene, CDR1 is LNHDA and CDR2 is SQIVND (reference sequence). This clone showed up many times. The antigen is unknown. Other DNA sequences in the sample encode the same CDR3. CD4+ cells yielded CD45RA+ naive and CD45RA-negative memory subsets.

The rearrangement joins TRBV19 to TRBJ2-3, with 8 bases that match TRBD2. The specimen sequenced was memory CD4+ T cells sorted from blood. The sample's subset: CD45RA-negative fraction. The source of this sequence is a man between 18 and 35 years old in good health. CDR3 protein: CASTGLGTDTQYF. In DNA, the CDR3 is TGTGCCAGTACGGGACTAGGGACAGATACGCAGTATTTT.